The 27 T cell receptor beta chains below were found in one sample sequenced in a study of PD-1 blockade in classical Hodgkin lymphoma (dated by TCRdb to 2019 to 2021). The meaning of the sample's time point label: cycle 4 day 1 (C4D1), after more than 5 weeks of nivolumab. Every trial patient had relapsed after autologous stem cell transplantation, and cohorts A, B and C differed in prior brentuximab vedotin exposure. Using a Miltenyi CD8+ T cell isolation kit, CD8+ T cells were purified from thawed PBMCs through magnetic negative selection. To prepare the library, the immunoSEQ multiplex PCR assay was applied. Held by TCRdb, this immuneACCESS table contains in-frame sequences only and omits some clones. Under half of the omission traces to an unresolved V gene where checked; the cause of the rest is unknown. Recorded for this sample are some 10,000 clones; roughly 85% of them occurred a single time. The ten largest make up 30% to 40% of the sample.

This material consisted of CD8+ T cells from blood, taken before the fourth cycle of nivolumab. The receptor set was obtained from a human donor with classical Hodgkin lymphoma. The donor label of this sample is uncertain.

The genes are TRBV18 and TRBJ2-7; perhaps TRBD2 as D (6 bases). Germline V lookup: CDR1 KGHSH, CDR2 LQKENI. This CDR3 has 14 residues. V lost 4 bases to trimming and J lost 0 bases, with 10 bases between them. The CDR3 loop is CASSHPGSSYEQYF. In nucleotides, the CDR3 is TGTGCCAGCTCACACCCCGGGAGCTCCTACGAGCAGTACTTC.

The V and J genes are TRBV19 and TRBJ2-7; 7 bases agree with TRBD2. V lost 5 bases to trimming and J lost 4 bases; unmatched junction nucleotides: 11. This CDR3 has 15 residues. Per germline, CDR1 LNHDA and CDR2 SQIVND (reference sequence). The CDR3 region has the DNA TGTGCCAGTAGTCGGGGGAGCGGGATATTTTACGAGCAGTACTTC. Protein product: CASSRGSGIFYEQYF. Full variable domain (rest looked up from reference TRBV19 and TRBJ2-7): DGGITQSPKYLFRKEGQNVTLSCEQNLNHDAMYWYRQDPGQGLRLIYYSQIVNDFQKGDIAEGYSVSREKKESFPLTVTSAQKNPTAFYLCASSRGSGIFYEQYFGPGTRLTVT.

The CDR3 loop reads CASTPPGSSTDTQYF. DNA for the CDR3: TGTGCCAGCACCCCGCCTGGTAGTAGCACAGATACGCAGTATTTT. The chain links TRBV2 to TRBJ2-3; D gene ambiguous. This CDR3 is 15 amino acids long. Trimming cost V 7 bases and J 0 bases, with 14 bases left between them. The germline V gene has CDR1 SNHLY and CDR2 FYNNEI.

This chain's CDR3 is CASRQLAGGGSYEQYF. CDR3 DNA: TGTGCCAGCCGTCAACTAGCGGGAGGGGGATCCTACGAGCAGTACTTC. V is TRBV2 and J is TRBJ2-7; 13 positions match TRBD2. The V segment lost 8 bases and the J segment 1 base; nucleotides outside the gene matches: 8. The CDR3 extends over 16 amino acids. Germline V gene data show CDR1 as SNHLY and CDR2 as FYNNEI.

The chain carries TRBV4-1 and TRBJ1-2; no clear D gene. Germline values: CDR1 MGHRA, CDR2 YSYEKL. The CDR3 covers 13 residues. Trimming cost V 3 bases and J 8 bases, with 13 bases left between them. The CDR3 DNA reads TGCGCCAGCAGCCAGGTCGGAGTGGGGGGCTACACCTTC. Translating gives CASSQVGVGGYTF.

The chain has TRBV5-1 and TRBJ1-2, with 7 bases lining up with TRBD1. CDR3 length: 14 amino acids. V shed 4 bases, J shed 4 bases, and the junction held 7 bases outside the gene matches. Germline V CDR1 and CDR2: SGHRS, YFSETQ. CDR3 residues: CASSPTGRSYGYTF. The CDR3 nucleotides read TGCGCCAGCAGCCCGACAGGGCGCAGCTATGGCTACACCTTC.

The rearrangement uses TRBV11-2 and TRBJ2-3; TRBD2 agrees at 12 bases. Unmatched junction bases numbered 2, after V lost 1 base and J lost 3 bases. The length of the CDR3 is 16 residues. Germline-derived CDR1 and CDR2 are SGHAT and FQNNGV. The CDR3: CASSLGTSGRTDTQYF. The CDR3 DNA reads TGTGCCAGCAGCTTAGGAACTAGCGGGAGGACAGATACGCAGTATTTT.

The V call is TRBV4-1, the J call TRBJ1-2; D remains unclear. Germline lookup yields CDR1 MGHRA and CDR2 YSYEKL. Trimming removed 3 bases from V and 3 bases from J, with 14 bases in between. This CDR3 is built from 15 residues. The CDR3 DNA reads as TGCGCCAGCAGCCATGATTATCCCGTGGACTATGGCTACACCTTC. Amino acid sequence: CASSHDYPVDYGYTF.

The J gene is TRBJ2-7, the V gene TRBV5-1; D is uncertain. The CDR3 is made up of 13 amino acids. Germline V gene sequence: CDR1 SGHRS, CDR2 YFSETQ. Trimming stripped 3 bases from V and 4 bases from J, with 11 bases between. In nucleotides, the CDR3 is TGCGCCAGCAGCTCCCCCCTAGTTTACGAGCAGTACTTC. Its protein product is CASSSPLVYEQYF. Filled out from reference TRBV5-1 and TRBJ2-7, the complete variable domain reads KAGVTQTPRYLIKTRGQQVTLSCSPISGHRSVSWYQQTPGQGLQFLFEYFSETQRNKGNFPGRFSGRQFSNSRSEMNVSTLELGDSALYLCASSSPLVYEQYFGPGTRLTVT.

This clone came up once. The CDR3 bases are TGTGCCAGCAGTTACTCGGAATACGAGCAGTACTTC. Protein sequence: CASSYSEYEQYF. The chain joins TRBV6-5 to TRBJ2-7, with no clear D. The ends were cut back, 0 bases at V and 4 bases at J, with 4 bases in the middle. The CDR3 is 12 amino acids. The V gene's germline CDR1 is MNHEY and CDR2 SVGAGI.

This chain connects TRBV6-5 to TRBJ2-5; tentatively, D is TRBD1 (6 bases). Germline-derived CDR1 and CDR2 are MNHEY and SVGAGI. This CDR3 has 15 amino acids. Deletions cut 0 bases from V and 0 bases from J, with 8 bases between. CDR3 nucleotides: TGTGCCAGCAGTTACTCGGGACACTACCAAGAGACCCAGTACTTC. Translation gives CASSYSGHYQETQYF.

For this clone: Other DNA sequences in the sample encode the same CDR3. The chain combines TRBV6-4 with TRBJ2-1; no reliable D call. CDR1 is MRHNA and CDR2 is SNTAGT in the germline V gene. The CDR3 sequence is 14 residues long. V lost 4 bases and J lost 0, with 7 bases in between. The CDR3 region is CASSGGSSYNEQFF. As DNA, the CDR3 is TGTGCCAGCAGTGGGGGAAGCTCCTACAATGAGCAGTTCTTC.

CDR3 in amino acids: CASSLGPWETGELFF. The DNA of the CDR3 is TGTGCCAGCAGCCTTGGGCCGTGGGAGACCGGGGAGCTGTTTTTT. The J gene is TRBJ2-2, the V gene TRBV7-2, with D possibly TRBD2 on 5 matching bases. The CDR3 contains 15 residues. V lost 5 bases and J lost 5, with 15 bases in between. Germline CDR1 and CDR2: SGHTA and FQGNSA.

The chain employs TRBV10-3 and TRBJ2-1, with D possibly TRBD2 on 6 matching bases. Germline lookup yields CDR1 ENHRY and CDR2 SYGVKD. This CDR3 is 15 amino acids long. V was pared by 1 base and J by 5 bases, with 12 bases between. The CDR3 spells CAISEWGTGDNEQFF. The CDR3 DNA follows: TGTGCCATCAGTGAGTGGGGGACTGGGGACAATGAGCAGTTCTTC.

CDR3 sequence (DNA): TGTGCCAGTAGCACTGGACATACCTCCTACGAGCAGTACTTC. This gives the protein CASSTGHTSYEQYF. This chain links TRBV19 with TRBJ2-7, with a tentative D call TRBD1 (5 bases). CDR1 is LNHDA and CDR2 is SQIVND in the germline V gene (reference sequence). The V and J ends lost 6 bases and 0 bases respectively, with 12 bases between them. The CDR3 is made up of 14 amino acids.

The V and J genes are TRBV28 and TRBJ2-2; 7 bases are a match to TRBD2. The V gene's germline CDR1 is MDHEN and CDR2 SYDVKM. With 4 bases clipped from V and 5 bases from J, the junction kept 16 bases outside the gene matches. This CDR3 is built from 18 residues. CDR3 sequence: CASSSPELARTRTGELFF. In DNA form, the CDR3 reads TGTGCCAGCAGTTCTCCCGAGCTAGCGAGGACTAGGACCGGGGAGCTGTTTTTT.

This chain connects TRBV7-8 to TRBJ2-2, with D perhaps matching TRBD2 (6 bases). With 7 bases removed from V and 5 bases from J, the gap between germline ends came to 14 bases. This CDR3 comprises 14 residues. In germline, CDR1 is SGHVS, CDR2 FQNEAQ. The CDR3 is CASTTRAGTGELFF. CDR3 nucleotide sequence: TGTGCCAGCACCACCCGGGCGGGGACCGGGGAGCTGTTTTTT.

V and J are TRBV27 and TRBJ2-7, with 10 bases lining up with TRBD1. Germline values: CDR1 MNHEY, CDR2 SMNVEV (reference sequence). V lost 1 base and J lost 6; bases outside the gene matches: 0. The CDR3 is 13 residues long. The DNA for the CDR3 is TGTGCCAGCAGTTTATGGGACAGGGGCGAGCAGTACTTC. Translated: CASSLWDRGEQYF.

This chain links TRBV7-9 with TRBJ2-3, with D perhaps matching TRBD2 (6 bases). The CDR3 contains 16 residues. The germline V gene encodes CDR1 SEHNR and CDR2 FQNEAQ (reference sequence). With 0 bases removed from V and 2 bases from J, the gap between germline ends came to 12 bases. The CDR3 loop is CASSLAQGGITDTQYF. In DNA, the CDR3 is TGTGCCAGCAGCTTAGCCCAGGGAGGTATCACAGATACGCAGTATTTT.

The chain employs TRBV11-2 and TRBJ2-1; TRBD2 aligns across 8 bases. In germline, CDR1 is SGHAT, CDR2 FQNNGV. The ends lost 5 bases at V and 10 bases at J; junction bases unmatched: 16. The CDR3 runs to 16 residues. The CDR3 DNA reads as TGTGCCAGCAGCCCCGCGTCGGGACTAGGTTTCTGGGAGCAGTTCTTC. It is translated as CASSPASGLGFWEQFF.

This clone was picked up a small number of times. The chain's CDR3 is CASSLGHSNTEAFF. CDR3 coding DNA: TGTGCCAGCAGCTTAGGACACTCGAACACTGAAGCTTTCTTT. The chain has TRBV13 and TRBJ1-1; D not resolved. There are 14 residues in the CDR3. The V gene's germline CDR1 is PRHDT and CDR2 FYEKMQ (reference sequence). V lost 0 bases and J 1 base, leaving 6 bases between the germline ends. Complete variable domain (other parts from reference TRBV13 and TRBJ1-1): AAGVIQSPRHLIKEKRETATLKCYPIPRHDTVYWYQQGPGQDPQFLISFYEKMQSDKGSIPDRFSAQQFSDYHSELNMSSLELGDSALYFCASSLGHSNTEAFFGQGTRLTVV.

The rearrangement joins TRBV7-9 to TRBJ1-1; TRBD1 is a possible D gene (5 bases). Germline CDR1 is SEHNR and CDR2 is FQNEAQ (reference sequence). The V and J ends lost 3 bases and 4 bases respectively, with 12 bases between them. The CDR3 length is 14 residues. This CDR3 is CASSFRAVGTEAFF. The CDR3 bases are TGTGCCAGCAGCTTCAGGGCGGTGGGCACTGAAGCTTTCTTT.

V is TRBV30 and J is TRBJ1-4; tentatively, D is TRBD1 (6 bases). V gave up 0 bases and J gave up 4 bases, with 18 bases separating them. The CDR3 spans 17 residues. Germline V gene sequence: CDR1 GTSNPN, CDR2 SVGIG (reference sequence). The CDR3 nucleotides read TGTGCCTGGAGTGTGGGACACATCCACCCCTTTAATGAAAAACTGTTTTTT. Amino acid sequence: CAWSVGHIHPFNEKLFF.

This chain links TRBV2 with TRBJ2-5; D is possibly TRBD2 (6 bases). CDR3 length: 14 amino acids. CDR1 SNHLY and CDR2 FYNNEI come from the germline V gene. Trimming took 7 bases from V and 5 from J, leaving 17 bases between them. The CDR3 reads CASISWGTLETQYF. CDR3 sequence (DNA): TGTGCCAGCATATCGTGGGGGACTTTGGAGACCCAGTACTTC.

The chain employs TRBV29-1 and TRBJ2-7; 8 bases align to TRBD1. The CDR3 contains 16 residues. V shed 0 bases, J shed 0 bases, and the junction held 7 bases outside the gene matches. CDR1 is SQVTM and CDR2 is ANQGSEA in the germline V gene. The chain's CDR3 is CSVEDSHTGGSYEQYF. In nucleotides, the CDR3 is TGCAGCGTTGAAGACTCCCATACAGGGGGCTCCTACGAGCAGTACTTC.

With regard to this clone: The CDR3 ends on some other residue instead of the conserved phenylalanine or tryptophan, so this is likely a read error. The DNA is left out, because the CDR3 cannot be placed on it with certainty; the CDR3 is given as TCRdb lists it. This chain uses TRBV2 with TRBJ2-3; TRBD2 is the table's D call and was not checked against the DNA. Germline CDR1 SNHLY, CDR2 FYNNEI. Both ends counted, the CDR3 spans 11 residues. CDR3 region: CASPATSGSPI.

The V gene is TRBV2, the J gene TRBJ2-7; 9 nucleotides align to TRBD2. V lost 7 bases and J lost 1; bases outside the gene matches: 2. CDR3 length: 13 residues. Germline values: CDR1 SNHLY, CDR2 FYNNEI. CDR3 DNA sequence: TGTGCCAGCACGGGACTAGCATCCTACGAGCAGTACTTC. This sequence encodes CASTGLASYEQYF. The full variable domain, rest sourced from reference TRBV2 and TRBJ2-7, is EPEVTQTPSHQVTQMGQEVILRCVPISNHLYFYWYRQILGQKVEFLVSFYNNEISEKSEIFDDQFSVERPDGSNFTLKIRSTKLEDSAMYFCASTGLASYEQYFGPGTRLTVT.